Sequencing of this T cell receptor beta chain was carried out in a study of CD8+ T cells in alopecia areata. Findings of the study overall: Persistence of many expanded lesional clones was seen in scalp and blood during tofacitinib.

To note about this clone: Its specificity is unknown.

The sequencing template was cDNA reverse transcribed from extracted RNA. Here immunoSEQ multiplex PCR was the method, and the copy in TCRdb shows in-frame clones only, minus some. The sample contains approximately 300,000 clones, roughly 50% of which appear only once. Sample treatment: oral pan-JAK inhibitor, 5-10 mg twice daily. PBMCs were stained for CD3, CD4 and CD8, and CD4+ and CD8+ T cells were sorted. This receptor was identified in a human donor with alopecia areata. Here the sequenced sample was CD4+ T cells sorted from blood, taken at week 24, from a patient treated with tofacitinib.

CDR3 sequence (DNA): TGCGCCAGCAGCCAAGACAGGGACGGACCCTACGAGCAGTACTTC. The encoded protein is CASSQDRDGPYEQYF. The V gene is TRBV4-3, the J gene TRBJ2-7, with D tentatively TRBD1 or TRBD2 (5 bases each). Germline lookup yields CDR1 LGHNA and CDR2 YSLEER. The CDR3 is made up of 15 amino acids. With 0 bases removed from V and 2 bases from J, the gap between germline ends came to 11 bases.